This T cell receptor (beta chain) was sequenced in a study of PD-L1 blockade in urothelial cancer. The CDR3 is 13 amino acids. Trimming shortened V by 7 bases and J by 14 bases, and 20 bases separated the two germline ends. Germline V gene sequence: CDR1 SNHLY, CDR2 FYNNEI. Regarding time point: pretreatment peripheral blood. TCRdb's copy holds only in-frame clones and misses some; the assay was immunoSEQ multiplex PCR. The sample carries approximately 45,000 clones, about 81% recorded once. This TCR came from a man in his forties or fifties with urothelial cancer. The sequenced sample was PBMCs, obtained around atezolizumab (anti-PD-L1) treatment. V gene TRBV2 combines with J gene TRBJ1-4; no reliable D call. Written as DNA, the CDR3 is TGTGCCAGCACCCCCGGGCGGGGTTCAAGCCTGTTTTTT. This sequence encodes CASTPGRGSSLFF.